Sequencing of this T cell receptor beta chain was carried out in a study of blood T cell repertoires in COVID-19. Study-wide context: Acute-phase and convalescent COVID-19 samples originated in the United States, Italy and Spain. In each case, the material was cDNA or gDNA derived from T cells, B-cell-depleted T cells, or PBMCs.

Authors' methods: Quantification of nucleated cells was approximated via reference gene primer amplification. The protocol was immunoSEQ multiplex PCR, while the TCRdb copy is restricted to in-frame clones and leaves out a portion. The V and J calls and clone size come from that table; D and trimming were worked out from the DNA. This repertoire shows roughly 350,000 clones, roughly 89% found once; its top ten account for less than 3.5%. This clone has only one observation. This CDR3 spans 15 amino acids. The origin of this receptor is a woman between 18 and 29 years old who had recovered from COVID-19. Sequencing was carried out using peripheral blood. The chain carries TRBV21-1 and TRBJ2-2; the table gives TRBD1 as D, unverified against the DNA. TRBV21-1 is noted as a pseudogene. CDR3 sequence: CASSKRTGGTGELFF. The CDR3 coding sequence is TGTGCCAGCAGCAAAAGGACAGGCGGTACCGGGGAGCTGTTTTTT.